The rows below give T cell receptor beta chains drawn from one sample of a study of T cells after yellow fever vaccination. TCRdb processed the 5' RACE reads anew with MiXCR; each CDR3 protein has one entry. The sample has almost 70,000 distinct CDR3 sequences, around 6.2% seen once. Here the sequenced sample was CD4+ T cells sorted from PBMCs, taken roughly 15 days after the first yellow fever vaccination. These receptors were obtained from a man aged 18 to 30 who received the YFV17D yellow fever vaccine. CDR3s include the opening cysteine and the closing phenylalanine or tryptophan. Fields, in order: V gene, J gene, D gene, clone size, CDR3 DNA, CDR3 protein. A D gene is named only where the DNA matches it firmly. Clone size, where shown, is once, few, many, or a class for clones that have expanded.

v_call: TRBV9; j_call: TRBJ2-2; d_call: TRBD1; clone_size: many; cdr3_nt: TGTGCCAGCAGCGTAGAGACAGGGGGCTGGACCGGGGAGCTGTTTTTT; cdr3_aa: CASSVETGGWTGELFF
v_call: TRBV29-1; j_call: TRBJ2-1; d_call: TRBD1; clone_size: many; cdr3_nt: TGCAGCGCCAGCCGGGACAGAGATTACAATGAGCAGTTCTTC; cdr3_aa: CSASRDRDYNEQFF
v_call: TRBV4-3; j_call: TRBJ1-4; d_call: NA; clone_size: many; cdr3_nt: TGCGCCAGCAGCCAAGGGACAGCGGGTAATGAAAAACTGTTTTTT; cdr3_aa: CASSQGTAGNEKLFF
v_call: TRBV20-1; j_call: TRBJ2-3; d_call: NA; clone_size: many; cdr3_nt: TGCAGTGCCCCGGGGCCAAGCACAGATACGCAGTATTTT; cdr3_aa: CSAPGPSTDTQYF
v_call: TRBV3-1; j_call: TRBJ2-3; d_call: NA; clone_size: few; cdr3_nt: TGTGCCAGCAGCCAAGCGTTCGCGGGCCTCACAGATACGCAGTATTTT; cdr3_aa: CASSQAFAGLTDTQYF
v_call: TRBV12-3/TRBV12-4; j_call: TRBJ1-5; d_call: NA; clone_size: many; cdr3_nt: TGTGCCAGCAGTTTGATGGGACGGAACAATCAGCCCCAGCATTTT; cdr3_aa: CASSLMGRNNQPQHF
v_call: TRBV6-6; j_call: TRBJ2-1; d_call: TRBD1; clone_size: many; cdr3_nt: TGTGCCAGCACAGGACAGGTTAAAAAGTTCTTC; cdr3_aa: CASTGQVKKFF
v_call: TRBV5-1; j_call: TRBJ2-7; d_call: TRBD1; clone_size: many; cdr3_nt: TGCGCCAGCAGCACTGGACAGGGATCCTACGAGCAGTACTTC; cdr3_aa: CASSTGQGSYEQYF
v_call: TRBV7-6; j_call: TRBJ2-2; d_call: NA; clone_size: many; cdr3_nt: TGTGCCAGCAGTCTTCAAGGGGGGCGAAGGAACACCGGGGAGCTGTTTTTT; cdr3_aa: CASSLQGGRRNTGELFF
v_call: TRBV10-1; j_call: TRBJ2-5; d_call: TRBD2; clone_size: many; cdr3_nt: TGCGCCAGCCAACTAGCGGGGGAAGAGACCCAGTACTTC; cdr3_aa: CASQLAGEETQYF
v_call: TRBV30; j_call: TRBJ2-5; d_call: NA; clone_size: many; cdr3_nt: TGTGCCTGGAATCAGGAAGAGACCCAGTACTTC; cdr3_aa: CAWNQEETQYF
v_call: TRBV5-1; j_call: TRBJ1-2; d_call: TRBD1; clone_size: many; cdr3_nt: TGCGCCACCACCTGGACAGGAGGCGACTATGGCTACACCTTC; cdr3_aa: CATTWTGGDYGYTF
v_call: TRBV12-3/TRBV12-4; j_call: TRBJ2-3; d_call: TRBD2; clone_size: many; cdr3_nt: TGTGCCAGCAGTTTAAACGGGGGGGTACAGGATACGCAGTATTTT; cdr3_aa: CASSLNGGVQDTQYF
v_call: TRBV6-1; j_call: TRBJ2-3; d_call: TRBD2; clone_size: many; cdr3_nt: TGTGCCAGCAGTCCACCCGGACTAGTGGCAGATACGCAGTATTTT; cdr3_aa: CASSPPGLVADTQYF
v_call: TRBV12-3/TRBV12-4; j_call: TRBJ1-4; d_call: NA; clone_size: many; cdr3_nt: TGTGCCAGCAGCAACGGGGGGAGCAATGAAAAACTGTTTTTT; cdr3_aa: CASSNGGSNEKLFF
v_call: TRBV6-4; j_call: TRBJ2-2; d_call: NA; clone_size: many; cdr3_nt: TGTGCCAGCAGTGAAGGTTTAAACACCGGGGAGCTGTTTTTT; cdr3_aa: CASSEGLNTGELFF
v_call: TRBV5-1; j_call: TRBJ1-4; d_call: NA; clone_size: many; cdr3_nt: TGCGCCAGCAGCTTAGATGAAAAACTGTTTTTT; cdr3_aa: CASSLDEKLFF
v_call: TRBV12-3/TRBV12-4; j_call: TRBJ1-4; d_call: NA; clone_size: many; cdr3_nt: TGTGCCAGCAGTCCTGGGGTGGGGGAACGAAAACTGTTTTTT; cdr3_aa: CASSPGVGERKLFF
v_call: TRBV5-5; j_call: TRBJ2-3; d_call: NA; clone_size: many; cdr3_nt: TGTGCCAGCAGCGGGGTATATACCTCAGATACGCAGTATTTT; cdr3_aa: CASSGVYTSDTQYF
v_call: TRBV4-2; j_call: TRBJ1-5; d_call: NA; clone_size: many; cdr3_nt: TGTGCCAGCAGCCCGAACCGTTATAGCAATCAGCCCCAGCATTTT; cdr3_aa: CASSPNRYSNQPQHF
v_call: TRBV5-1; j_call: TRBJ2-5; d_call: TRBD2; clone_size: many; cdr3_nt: TGCGCCAGCGGACTAGCGGGGGAGGAGACCCAGTACTTC; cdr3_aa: CASGLAGEETQYF
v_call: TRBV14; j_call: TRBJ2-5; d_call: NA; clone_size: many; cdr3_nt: TGTGCCAGCAGCCAAGATAGCATCTACCTGAAGGAGACCCAGTACTTC; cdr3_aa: CASSQDSIYLKETQYF
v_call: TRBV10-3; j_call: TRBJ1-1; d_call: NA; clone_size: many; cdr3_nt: TGTGCCATCAGTGAGTCAGGGGGAGTGAACACTGAAGCTTTCTTT; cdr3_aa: CAISESGGVNTEAFF
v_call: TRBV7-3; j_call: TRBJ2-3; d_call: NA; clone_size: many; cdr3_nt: TGTGCCAGCAGCCAGAAAGGGGTTTGGGATACGCAGTATTTT; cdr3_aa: CASSQKGVWDTQYF
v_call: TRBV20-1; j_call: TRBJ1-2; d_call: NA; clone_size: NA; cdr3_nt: TGCAGTGGCTCAGACGGAAGTAGAAACTATGGCTACACCTTC; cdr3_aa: CSGSDGSRNYGYTF
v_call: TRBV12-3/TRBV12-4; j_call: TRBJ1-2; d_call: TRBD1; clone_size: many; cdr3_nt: TGTGCCAGCAGGCTAGGGGGCCTCGGTGGCTACACCTTC; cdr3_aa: CASRLGGLGGYTF
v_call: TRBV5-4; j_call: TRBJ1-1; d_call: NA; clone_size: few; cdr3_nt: TGTGCCAGCAGCTTTTTGGCTAAGAACACTGAAGCTTTCTTT; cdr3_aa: CASSFLAKNTEAFF
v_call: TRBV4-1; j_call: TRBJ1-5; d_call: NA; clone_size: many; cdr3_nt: TGCGCCAGCAGCCAAGGGGGTCGGGGGTATAGCAATCAGCCCCAGCATTTT; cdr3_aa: CASSQGGRGYSNQPQHF
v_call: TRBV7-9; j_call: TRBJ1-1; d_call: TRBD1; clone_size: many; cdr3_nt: TGTGCCAGCAGCCGACAGGGAAACGTCGCCCCCACTGAAGCTTTCTTT; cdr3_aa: CASSRQGNVAPTEAFF
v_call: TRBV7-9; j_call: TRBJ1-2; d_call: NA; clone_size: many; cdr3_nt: TGTGCCAGCAGCCCTCCGGCTAACTATGGCTACACCTTC; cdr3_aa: CASSPPANYGYTF
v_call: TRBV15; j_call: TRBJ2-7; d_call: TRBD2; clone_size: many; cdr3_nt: TGTGCCACCAGCAGAAGGACTAGCGGGGGCCTCTCCTACGAGCAGTACTTC; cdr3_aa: CATSRRTSGGLSYEQYF
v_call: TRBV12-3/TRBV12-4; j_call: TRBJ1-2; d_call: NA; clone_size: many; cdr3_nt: TGTGCCAGCAGTTTAGTTGGGGCGGCATACTATGGCTACACCTTC; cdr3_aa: CASSLVGAAYYGYTF
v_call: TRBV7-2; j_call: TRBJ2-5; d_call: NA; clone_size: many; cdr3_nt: TGTGCCAGCAGCCCCTGGGGGGCTAGCTCAGAGACCCAGTACTTC; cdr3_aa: CASSPWGASSETQYF